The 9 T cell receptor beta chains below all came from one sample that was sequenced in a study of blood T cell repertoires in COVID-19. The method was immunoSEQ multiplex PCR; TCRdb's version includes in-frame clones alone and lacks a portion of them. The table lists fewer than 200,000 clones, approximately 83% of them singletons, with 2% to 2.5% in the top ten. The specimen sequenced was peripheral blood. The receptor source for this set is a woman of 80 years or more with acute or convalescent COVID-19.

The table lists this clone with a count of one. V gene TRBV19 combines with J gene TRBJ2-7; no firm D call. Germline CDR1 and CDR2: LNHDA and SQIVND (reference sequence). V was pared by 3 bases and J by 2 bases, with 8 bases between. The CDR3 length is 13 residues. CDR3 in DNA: TGTGCCAGTAGTATCACTCCTACCTACGAGCAGTACTTC. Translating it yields CASSITPTYEQYF.

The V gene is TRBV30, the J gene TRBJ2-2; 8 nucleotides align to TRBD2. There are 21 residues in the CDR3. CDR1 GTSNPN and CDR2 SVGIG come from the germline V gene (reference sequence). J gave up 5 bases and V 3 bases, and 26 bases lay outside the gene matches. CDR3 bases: TGTGCCTGGAGACGCTACTGTAGCGGGATTCACTGGGGGGCCCGGACCGGGGAGCTGTTTTTT. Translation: CAWRRYCSGIHWGARTGELFF.

The CDR3 reads CASSPSGTGHPDTQYF. Written as DNA, the CDR3 is TGTGCCAGCAGCCCCAGCGGGACAGGGCACCCAGATACGCAGTATTTT. The V and J genes are TRBV6-6 and TRBJ2-3, with 9 bases lining up with TRBD1. Per the germline V gene, CDR1 is MNHNY and CDR2 is SVGAGI (reference sequence). The J segment lost 4 bases and the V segment lost 6 bases, leaving 11 bases of the junction unmatched. The CDR3 consists of 16 residues.

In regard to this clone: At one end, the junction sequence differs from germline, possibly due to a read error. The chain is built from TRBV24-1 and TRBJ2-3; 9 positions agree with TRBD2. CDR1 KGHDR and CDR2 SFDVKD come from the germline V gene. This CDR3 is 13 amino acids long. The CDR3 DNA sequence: TGTGCCACCAGTAGGGGAGGTGGCGGGGGGGTCTCCTTT. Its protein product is CATSRGGGGGVSF.

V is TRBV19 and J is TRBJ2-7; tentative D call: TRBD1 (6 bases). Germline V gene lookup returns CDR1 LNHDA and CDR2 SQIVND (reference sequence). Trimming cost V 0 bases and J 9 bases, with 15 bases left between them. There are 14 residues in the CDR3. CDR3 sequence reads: CASSIDLTGRRQYF. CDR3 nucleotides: TGTGCCAGTAGTATAGATTTGACAGGTCGGAGGCAGTACTTC.

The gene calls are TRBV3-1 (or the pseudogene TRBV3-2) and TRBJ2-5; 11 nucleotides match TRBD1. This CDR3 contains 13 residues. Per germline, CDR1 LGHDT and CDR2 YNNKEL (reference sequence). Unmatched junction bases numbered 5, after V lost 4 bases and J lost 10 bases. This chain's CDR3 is CASSPGTGGDQYF. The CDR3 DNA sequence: TGTGCCAGCAGCCCGGGGACAGGGGGAGACCAGTACTTC.

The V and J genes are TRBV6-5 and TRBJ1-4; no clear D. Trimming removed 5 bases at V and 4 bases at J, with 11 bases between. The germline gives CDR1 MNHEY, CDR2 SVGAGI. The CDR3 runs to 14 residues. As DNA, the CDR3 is TGTGCCAGCAGTCGGCGACAACTTAATGAAAAACTGTTTTTT. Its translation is CASSRRQLNEKLFF.

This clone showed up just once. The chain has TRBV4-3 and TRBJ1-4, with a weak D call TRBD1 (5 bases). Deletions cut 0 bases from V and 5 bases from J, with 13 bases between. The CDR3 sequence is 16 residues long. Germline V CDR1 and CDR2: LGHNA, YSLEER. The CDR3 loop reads CASSQDIGAGNEKLFF. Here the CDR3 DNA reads TGCGCCAGCAGCCAAGATATCGGGGCGGGGAATGAAAAACTGTTTTTT.

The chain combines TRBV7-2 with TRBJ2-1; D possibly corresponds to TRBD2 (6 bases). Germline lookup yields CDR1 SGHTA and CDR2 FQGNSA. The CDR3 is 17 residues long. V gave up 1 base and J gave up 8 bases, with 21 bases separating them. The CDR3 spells CASSLEKGSGSGDEQFF. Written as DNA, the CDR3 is TGTGCCAGCAGCTTAGAGAAAGGGAGCGGGTCTGGGGATGAGCAGTTCTTC.